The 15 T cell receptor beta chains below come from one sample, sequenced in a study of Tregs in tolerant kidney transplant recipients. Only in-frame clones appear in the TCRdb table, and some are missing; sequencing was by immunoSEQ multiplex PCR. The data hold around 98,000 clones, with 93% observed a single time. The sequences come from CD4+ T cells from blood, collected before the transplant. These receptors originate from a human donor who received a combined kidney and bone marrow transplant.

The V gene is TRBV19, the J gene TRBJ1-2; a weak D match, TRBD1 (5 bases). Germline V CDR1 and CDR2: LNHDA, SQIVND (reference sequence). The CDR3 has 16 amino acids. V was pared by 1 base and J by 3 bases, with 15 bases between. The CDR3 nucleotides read TGTGCCAGTAGTATAGCCCCAGGGAAATTTCACTATGGCTACACCTTC. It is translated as CASSIAPGKFHYGYTF.

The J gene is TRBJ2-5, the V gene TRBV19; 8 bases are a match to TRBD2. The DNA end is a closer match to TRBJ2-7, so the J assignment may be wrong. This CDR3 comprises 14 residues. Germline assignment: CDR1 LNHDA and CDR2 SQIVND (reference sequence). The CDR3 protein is CASSFRAGAYEQYF. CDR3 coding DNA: TGTGCCAGTAGTTTCAGAGCGGGGGCCTACGAGCAGTACTTC.

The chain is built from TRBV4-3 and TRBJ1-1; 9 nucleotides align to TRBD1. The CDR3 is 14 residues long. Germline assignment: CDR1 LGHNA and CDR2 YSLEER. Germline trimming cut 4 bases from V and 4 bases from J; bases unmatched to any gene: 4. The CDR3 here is CASSLGQGGTEAFF. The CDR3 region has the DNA TGCGCCAGCAGCCTGGGACAGGGTGGCACTGAAGCTTTCTTT.

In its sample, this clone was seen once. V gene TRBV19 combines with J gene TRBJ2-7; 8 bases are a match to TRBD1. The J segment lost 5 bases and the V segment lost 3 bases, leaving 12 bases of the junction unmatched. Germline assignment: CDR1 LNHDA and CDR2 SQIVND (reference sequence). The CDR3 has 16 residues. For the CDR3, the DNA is TGTGCCAGTAGTATCAGATTCGGACAGGGTAACCACGAGCAGTACTTC. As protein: CASSIRFGQGNHEQYF.

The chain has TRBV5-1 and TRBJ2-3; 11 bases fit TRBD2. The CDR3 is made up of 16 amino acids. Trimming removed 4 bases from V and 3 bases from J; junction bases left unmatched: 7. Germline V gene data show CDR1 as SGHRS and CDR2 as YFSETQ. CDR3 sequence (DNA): TGCGCCAGCAGCCCGGGGACTAGCGGAAATACAGATACGCAGTATTTT. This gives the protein CASSPGTSGNTDTQYF.

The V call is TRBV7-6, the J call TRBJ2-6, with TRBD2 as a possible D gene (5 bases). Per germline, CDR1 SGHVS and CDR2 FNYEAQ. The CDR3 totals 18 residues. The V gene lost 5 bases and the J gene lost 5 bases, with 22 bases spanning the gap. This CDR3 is CASSGGPISQSRANVLTF. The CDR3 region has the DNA TGTGCCAGCAGCGGCGGGCCAATCTCACAAAGTCGGGCCAACGTCCTGACTTTC. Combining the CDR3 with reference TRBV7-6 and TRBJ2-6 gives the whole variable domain GAGVSQSPRYKVTKRGQDVALRCDPISGHVSLYWYRQALGQGPEFLTYFNYEAQQDKSGLPNDRFSAERPEGSISTLTIQRTEQRDSAMYRCASSGGPISQSRANVLTFGAGSRLTVL.

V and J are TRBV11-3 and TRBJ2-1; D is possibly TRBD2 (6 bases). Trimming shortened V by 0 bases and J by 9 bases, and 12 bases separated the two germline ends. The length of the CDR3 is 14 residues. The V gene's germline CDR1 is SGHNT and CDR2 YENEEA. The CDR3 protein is CASSLEQTSSEQFF. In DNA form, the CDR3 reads TGTGCCAGCAGCTTAGAACAGACTAGTTCTGAGCAGTTCTTC.

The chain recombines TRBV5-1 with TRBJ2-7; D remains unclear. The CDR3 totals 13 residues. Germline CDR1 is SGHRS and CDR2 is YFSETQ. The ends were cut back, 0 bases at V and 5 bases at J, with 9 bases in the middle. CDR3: CASSLVQANEQYF. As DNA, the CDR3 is TGCGCCAGCAGCTTGGTCCAGGCGAACGAGCAGTACTTC.

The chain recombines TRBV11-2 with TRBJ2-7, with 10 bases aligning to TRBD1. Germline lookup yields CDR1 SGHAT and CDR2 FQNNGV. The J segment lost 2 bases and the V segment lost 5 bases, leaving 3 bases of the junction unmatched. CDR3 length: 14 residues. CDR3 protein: CASSHGTGAYEQYF. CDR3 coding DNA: TGTGCCAGCAGCCATGGGACAGGGGCCTACGAGCAGTACTTC.

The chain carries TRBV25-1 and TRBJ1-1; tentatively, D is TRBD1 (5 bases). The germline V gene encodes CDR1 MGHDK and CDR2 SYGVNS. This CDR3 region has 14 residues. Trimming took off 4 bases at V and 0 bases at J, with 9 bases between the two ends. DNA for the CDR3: TGTGCCAGCAGTGTTGACAGCATGAACACTGAAGCTTTCTTT. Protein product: CASSVDSMNTEAFF.

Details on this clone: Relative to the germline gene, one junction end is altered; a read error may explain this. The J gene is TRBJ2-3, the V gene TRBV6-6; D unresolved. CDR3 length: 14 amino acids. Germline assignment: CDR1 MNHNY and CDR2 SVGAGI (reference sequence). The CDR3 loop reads CASTYSPVADTQYF. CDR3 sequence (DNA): TGTGCCAGCACTTACTCACCGGTTGCGGATACGCAGTATTTT.

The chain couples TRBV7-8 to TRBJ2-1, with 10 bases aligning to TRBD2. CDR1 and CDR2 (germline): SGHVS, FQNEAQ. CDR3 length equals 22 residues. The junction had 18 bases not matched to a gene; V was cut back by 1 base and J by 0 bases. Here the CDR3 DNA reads TGTGCCAGCAGCTTAGTACAGGGACCAGGACTAGCGGATCCCAGCTCCTACAATGAGCAGTTCTTC. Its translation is CASSLVQGPGLADPSSYNEQFF.

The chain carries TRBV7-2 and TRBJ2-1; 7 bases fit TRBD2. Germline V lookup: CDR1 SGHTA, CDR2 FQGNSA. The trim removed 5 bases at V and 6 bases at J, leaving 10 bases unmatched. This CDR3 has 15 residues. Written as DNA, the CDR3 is TGTGCCAGCAGCCGAGCGGGGTTAATAATCAATGAGCAGTTCTTC. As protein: CASSRAGLIINEQFF.

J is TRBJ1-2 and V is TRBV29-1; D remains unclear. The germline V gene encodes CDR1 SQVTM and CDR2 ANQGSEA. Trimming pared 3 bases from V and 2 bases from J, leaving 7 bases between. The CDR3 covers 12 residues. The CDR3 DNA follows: TGCAGCGTTGAGAATGAGAACTATGGCTACACCTTC. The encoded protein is CSVENENYGYTF.

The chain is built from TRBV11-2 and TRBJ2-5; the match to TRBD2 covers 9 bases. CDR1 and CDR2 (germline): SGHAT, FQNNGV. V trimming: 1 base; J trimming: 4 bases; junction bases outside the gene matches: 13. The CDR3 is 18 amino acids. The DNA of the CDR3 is TGTGCCAGCAGCTTAGGCCCGAAGGGACTAGCCAGTAGAGAGACCCAGTACTTC. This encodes CASSLGPKGLASRETQYF.